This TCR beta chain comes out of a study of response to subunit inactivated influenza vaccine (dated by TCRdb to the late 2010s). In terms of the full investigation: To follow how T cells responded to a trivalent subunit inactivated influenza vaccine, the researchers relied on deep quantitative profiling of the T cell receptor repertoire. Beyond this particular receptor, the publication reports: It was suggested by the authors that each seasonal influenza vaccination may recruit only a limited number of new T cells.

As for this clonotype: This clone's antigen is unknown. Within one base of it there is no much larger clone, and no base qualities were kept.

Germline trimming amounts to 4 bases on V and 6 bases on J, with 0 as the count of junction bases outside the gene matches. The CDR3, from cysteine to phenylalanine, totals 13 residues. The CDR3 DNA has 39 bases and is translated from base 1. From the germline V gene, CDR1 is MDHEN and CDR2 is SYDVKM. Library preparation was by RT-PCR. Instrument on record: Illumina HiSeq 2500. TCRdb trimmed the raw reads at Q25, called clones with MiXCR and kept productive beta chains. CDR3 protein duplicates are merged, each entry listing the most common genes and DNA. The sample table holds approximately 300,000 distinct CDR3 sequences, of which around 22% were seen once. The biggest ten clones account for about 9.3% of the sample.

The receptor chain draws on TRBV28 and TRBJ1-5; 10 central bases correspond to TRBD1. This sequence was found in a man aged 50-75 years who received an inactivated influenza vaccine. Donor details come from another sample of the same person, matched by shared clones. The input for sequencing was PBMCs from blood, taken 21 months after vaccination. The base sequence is TGTGCCAGCAGTTGGGACAGGGGTCAGCCCCAGCATTTT. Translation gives CASSWDRGQPQHF.